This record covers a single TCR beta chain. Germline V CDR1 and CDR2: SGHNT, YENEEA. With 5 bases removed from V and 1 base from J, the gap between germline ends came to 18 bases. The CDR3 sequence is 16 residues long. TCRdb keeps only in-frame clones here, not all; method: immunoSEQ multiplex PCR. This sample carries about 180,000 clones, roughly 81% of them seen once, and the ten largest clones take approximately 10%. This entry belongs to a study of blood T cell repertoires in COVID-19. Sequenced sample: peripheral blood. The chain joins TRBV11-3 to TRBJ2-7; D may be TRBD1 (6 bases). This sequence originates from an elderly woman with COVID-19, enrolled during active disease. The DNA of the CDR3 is TGTGCCAGCAGCCCTTTCTCAGGGGCCCTTTCCTACGAGCAGTACTTC. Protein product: CASSPFSGALSYEQYF.